These T cell receptor beta chains were read from a single sample in a study of blood T cell repertoires in COVID-19. Sequenced by immunoSEQ multiplex PCR; TCRdb stores in-frame clones only, minus some. The sample has about 220,000 clones, roughly four fifths seen once. The material sequenced was PBMCs or T cells enriched from blood (not recorded which). Receptors originate from a woman in her sixties or seventies who had recovered from COVID-19. CDR3s include the opening cysteine and the closing phenylalanine or tryptophan. A D gene is named only where the DNA matches it firmly. The size field is filled for only some rows; it gives once, few, many or a size class.

D	V	J	size	CDR3	DNA
-	TRBV7-9	TRBJ1-1	-	CASSLASEAFF	TGTGCCAGCAGCTTGGCCTCTGAAGCTTTCTTT
-	TRBV4-3	TRBJ1-1	once	CASSQDFRNTEAFF	TGCGCCAGCAGCCAAGATTTTAGGAACACTGAAGCTTTCTTT
-	TRBV7-2	TRBJ2-1	few	CASSWGRESYNEQFF	TGTGCCAGCAGCTGGGGGCGGGAGTCCTACAATGAGCAGTTCTTC
-	TRBV5-4	TRBJ1-2	few	CASSLEVGANYGYTF	TGTGCCAGCAGCTTGGAAGTCGGAGCTAACTATGGCTACACCTTC
-	TRBV2	TRBJ1-3	-	CASKGLWGNTIYF	TGTGCCAGCAAGGGGCTTTGGGGAAACACCATATATTTT
-	TRBV20-1	TRBJ1-6	-	CSASSPSFNSPLHF	TGCAGTGCTAGTTCTCCCAGTTTTAATTCACCCCTCCACTTT
-	TRBV3-1/TRBV3-2	TRBJ2-3	-	CASSHRGRWTDTQYF	TGTGCCAGCAGCCACAGGGGGAGGTGGACAGATACGCAGTATTTT
TRBD2	TRBV30	TRBJ2-3	-	CAWSVAGGDTDTQYF	TGTGCCTGGAGTGTAGCGGGGGGAGACACAGATACGCAGTATTTT
-	TRBV19	TRBJ2-1	-	CASSPQGREYNEQFF	TGTGCCAGTAGCCCACAGGGAAGGGAATACAATGAGCAGTTCTTC
TRBD1	TRBV2	TRBJ1-5	-	CASSDRVGNQPQHF	TGTGCCAGCAGCGACAGGGTTGGCAATCAGCCCCAGCATTTT